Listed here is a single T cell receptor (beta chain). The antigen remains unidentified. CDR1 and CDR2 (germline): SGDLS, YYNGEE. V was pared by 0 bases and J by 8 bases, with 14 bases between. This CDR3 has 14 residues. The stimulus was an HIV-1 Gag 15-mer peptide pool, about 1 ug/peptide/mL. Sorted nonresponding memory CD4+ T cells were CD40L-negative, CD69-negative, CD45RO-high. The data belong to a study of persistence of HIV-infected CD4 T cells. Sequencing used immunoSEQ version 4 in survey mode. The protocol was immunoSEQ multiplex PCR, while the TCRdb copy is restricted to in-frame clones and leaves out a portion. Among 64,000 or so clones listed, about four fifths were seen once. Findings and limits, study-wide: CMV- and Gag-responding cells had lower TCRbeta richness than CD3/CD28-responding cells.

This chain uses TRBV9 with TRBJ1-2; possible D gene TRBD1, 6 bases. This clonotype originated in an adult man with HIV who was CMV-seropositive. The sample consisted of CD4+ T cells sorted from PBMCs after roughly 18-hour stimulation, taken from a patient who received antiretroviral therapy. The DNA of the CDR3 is TGTGCCAGCAGCGTAGGGTCAGGGGAGGAAGGCTACACCTTC. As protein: CASSVGSGEEGYTF.